The TCR beta chain described here comes from a study of T-cell reconstitution after alpha-beta-depleted transplantation in children. Study-level points and caveats: The origin of high day-60 TCRbeta diversity in some patients lay in surviving recipient T cells and thymic progenitors. A year had passed since transplant, and T-cell counts and diversity by then came mostly from newly produced T cells. After transplant, at about two months, alpha-beta T cells were reportedly derived from several hundred expanded graft clones.

Molecular barcoding with unique molecular identifiers was used for the TCRbeta library. Each CDR3 protein gets one entry after TCRdb re-called the PCR reads with MiXCR. Found here are about 440,000 distinct CDR3 sequences, 43% of them singletons; the top ten hold approximately 25%. The CDR3 loop spans 17 amino acids. Germline CDR1 reads SQVTM; CDR2 reads ANQGSEA. Trimming pared 7 bases from V and 0 bases from J, leaving 21 bases between. The table lists this clonotype with a few counts. Its antigen remains unknown. The material sequenced was PBMCs, taken before TCRalphabeta/CD19-depleted stem cell transplant. The chain combines TRBV29-1 with TRBJ1-4; no clear D gene. The origin of this receptor is a girl aged 2 to 10 with aplastic anemia, due to receive a stem cell transplant. The CDR3 sequence: CSAAGWISGTTNEKLFF. CDR3 sequence (DNA): TGCAGCGCGGCCGGGTGGATTAGTGGGACAACTAATGAAAAACTGTTTTTT.